Below, 29 T cell receptor delta chains from the same sample are listed, as sequenced in a study of Vδ1+ human thymocytes. No antigens are known for them. General observations from the study: In the thymus, TRG and TRD repertoires looked highly polyclonal with Gaussian CDR3 lengths.

Sequences come from RNA converted to cDNA by reverse transcription. The CDR3 regions were amplified by multiplex PCR from V-gene primers to a constant-region primer. TCRdb re-called the multiplex PCR reads using CATT. The sample lists roughly 76,000 delta-chain clones, 30% to 40% occurring once. Sequencing input: Vdelta1+ gamma-delta thymocytes from the thymus. Sample subset: FACS-sorted CD3+ TCRalphabeta- TCRVdelta1+ TCRVdelta2- thymocytes. The source of these receptors is a boy in the first two years of life who had congenital heart surgery.

The chain joins TRDV1 to TRDJ1, with 13 bases that match TRDD3. This CDR3 is built from 23 residues. The V gene's germline CDR1 is TSWWSYY and CDR2 QGS. V shed 3 bases, J shed 0 bases, and the junction held 22 bases outside the gene matches. This chain's CDR3 is CALGEFSYVGLGDTRGHTDKLIF. The CDR3 region has the DNA TGTGCTCTTGGGGAGTTTTCCTACGTGGGACTGGGGGATACGCGGGGGCACACCGATAAACTCATCTTT.

The V gene is TRDV1, the J gene TRDJ1; 9 bases fit TRDD2. CDR1 is TSWWSYY, CDR2 QGS, per germline. CDR3 length: 18 amino acids. Losses at the gene ends were 4 bases for V and 6 bases for J; bases not matched to a gene: 18. The CDR3 here is CALGVTFLLGGHDNKLIF. The DNA of the CDR3 is TGTGCTCTTGGGGTTACCTTCCTACTTGGGGGACACGATAATAAACTCATCTTT.

This rearrangement joins TRDV1 to TRDJ1; possibly TRDD2 for D (6 bases). V lost 2 bases to trimming and J lost 1 base, with 20 bases between them. The germline gives CDR1 TSWWSYY, CDR2 QGS. The CDR3 is made up of 18 amino acids. The CDR3 DNA reads as TGTGCTCTTGGGGAATTCCTCCCTTCCGGATTATGCACCGATAAACTCATCTTT. Translating it yields CALGEFLPSGLCTDKLIF.

V is TRDV1 and J is TRDJ1; D unresolved. V lost 3 bases to trimming and J lost 1 base, with 15 bases between them. There are 16 residues in the CDR3. Germline CDR1 and CDR2: TSWWSYY and QGS. The CDR3 region is CALGELPGSCTDKLIF. DNA for the CDR3: TGTGCTCTTGGGGAGCTCCCGGGGTCCTGCACCGATAAACTCATCTTT.

This clone was seen ten or more times. This chain joins TRDV2 and TRDJ1, with D perhaps TRDD3 (5 bases). Germline lookup yields CDR1 GEAIGNYY and CDR2 EKD. This CDR3 is built from 18 residues. The V gene lost 1 base and the J gene lost 1 base, with 21 bases spanning the gap. The CDR3 region is CACDTAAVGAGVTDKLIF. Written as DNA, the CDR3 is TGTGCCTGTGACACAGCCGCGGTGGGCGCGGGGGTCACCGATAAACTCATCTTT.

This clone has a handful of counts. V is TRDV1 and J is TRDJ1; 12 nucleotides line up with TRDD3. Germline loops: CDR1 TSWWSYY, CDR2 QGS. The V gene end was trimmed by 2 bases and the J gene end by 1 base; junction bases not matched to a gene: 17. The CDR3 extends over 21 amino acids. DNA for the CDR3: TGTGCTCTTGGGGAAGGAAGACGTTCGCTGGGGGATACGTCGGGCACCGATAAACTCATCTTT. This translates into CALGEGRRSLGDTSGTDKLIF.

The rearrangement uses TRDV1 and TRDJ1, with 9 bases that match TRDD3. The germline gives CDR1 TSWWSYY, CDR2 QGS. Germline trimming cut 6 bases from V and 4 bases from J; bases unmatched to any gene: 18. The CDR3 is made up of 18 amino acids. CDR3 DNA sequence: TGTGCTCTTGGCGCATTCCTACTCTTACTGGGGGAGTACGATAAACTCATCTTT. As protein: CALGAFLLLLGEYDKLIF.

This clone has just a few counts. V is TRDV1 and J is TRDJ1; a possible D gene is TRDD2 (6 bases). This CDR3 is 17 amino acids long. Germline V gives CDR1 TSWWSYY, CDR2 QGS. V was pared by 2 bases and J by 0 bases, with 16 bases between. The CDR3 region has the DNA TGTGCTCTTGGGGAATCCTTCCGACGGGATTACACCGATAAACTCATCTTT. Amino acids: CALGESFRRDYTDKLIF.

This clone came up once. The chain is built from TRDV1 and TRDJ1, with 13 nucleotides matching TRDD3. The CDR3 is 19 amino acids. CDR1 TSWWSYY and CDR2 QGS come from the germline V gene. After removal of 5 bases from V and 0 bases from J, the junction contained 12 bases not matched to a gene. CDR3 nucleotides: TGTGCTCTTGGGACACGTACTGGGGGATACGCTAGGTACACCGATAAACTCATCTTT. Amino acid sequence: CALGTRTGGYARYTDKLIF.

J is TRDJ1 and V is TRDV1; 10 bases fit TRDD3. Germline V gene sequence: CDR1 TSWWSYY, CDR2 QGS. This CDR3 has 21 amino acids. The J segment lost 0 bases and the V segment lost 6 bases, leaving 22 bases of the junction unmatched. CDR3 in amino acids: CALGISTRGDTQDAYTDKLIF. Written as DNA, the CDR3 is TGTGCTCTTGGTATATCGACTCGGGGGGATACGCAAGATGCTTACACCGATAAACTCATCTTT.

This clone was found a few times. This sequence joins TRDV1 and TRDJ1; 11 bases align to TRDD3. With V trimmed by 1 base and J by 3 bases, 19 bases remained unmatched. The CDR3 has 21 residues. Germline V lookup: CDR1 TSWWSYY, CDR2 QGS. The CDR3 is CALGEQRLHRGVGDTPDKLIF. Written as DNA, the CDR3 is TGTGCTCTTGGGGAACAGCGCCTACATAGGGGAGTGGGGGATACGCCCGATAAACTCATCTTT.

This chain joins TRDV1 and TRDJ1; 13 bases fit TRDD3. Germline-derived CDR1 and CDR2 are TSWWSYY and QGS. Trimming at V came to 0 bases and at J to 0 bases, leaving 19 bases not matched to a gene. This CDR3 has 23 residues. Here the CDR3 reads CALGELFPRWADWGIRNTDKLIF. In DNA, the CDR3 is TGTGCTCTTGGGGAACTGTTTCCTCGATGGGCGGACTGGGGGATACGCAACACCGATAAACTCATCTTT.

The chain carries TRDV1 and TRDJ1; D perhaps matches TRDD3 (5 bases). V shed 1 base and J shed 3 bases, with 15 bases lying between them. The germline gives CDR1 TSWWSYY, CDR2 QGS. CDR3 size: 16 residues. Here the CDR3 DNA reads TGTGCTCTTGGGGAACGGGGGGCCCTTTACCCCGATAAACTCATCTTT. Its translation is CALGERGALYPDKLIF.

This rearrangement joins TRDV1 to TRDJ1; the D is unclear. V was clipped by 0 bases and J by 0 bases, with 11 bases between them. Germline assignment: CDR1 TSWWSYY and CDR2 QGS. The CDR3 sequence is 16 residues long. This CDR3 is CALGELRGWDTDKLIF. CDR3 nucleotide sequence: TGTGCTCTTGGGGAACTGAGGGGTTGGGACACCGATAAACTCATCTTT.

The V gene is TRDV1, the J gene TRDJ1; D ambiguous. Germline assignment: CDR1 TSWWSYY and CDR2 QGS. Trimming removed 4 bases from V and 3 bases from J, with 24 bases in between. The CDR3 spans 18 residues. This CDR3 is CALGVPTEGGLRSDKLIF. CDR3 in DNA: TGTGCTCTTGGGGTCCCAACGGAGGGAGGGCTACGGTCCGATAAACTCATCTTT.

The gene calls are TRDV1 and TRDJ1, with 9 nucleotides matching TRDD3. From germline, CDR1 is TSWWSYY and CDR2 QGS. The CDR3 contains 22 residues. Trimming removed 0 bases from V and 0 bases from J; junction bases left unmatched: 20. The CDR3 DNA follows: TGTGCTCTTGGGGAACTCCCCTCCGGGCCTGACCAACTGGGGGACAACACCGATAAACTCATCTTT. Amino acids: CALGELPSGPDQLGDNTDKLIF.

This clone was recorded once. The rearrangement joins TRDV1 to TRDJ1; D is ambiguous. CDR1 is TSWWSYY and CDR2 is QGS in the germline V gene. Trimming cost V 0 bases and J 0 bases, with 11 bases left between them. This CDR3 is built from 16 residues. This CDR3 is CALGELALGYTDKLIF. The CDR3 coding sequence is TGTGCTCTTGGGGAACTGGCTTTAGGGTACACCGATAAACTCATCTTT.

The chain employs TRDV1 and TRDJ1; 8 bases map to TRDD3. This CDR3 region has 18 residues. V dropped 1 base and J dropped 4; count of bases not matched to a gene: 14. Germline CDR1 and CDR2: TSWWSYY and QGS. The CDR3, as DNA: TGTGCTCTTGGGGAACCCCGGCCGATTGGGGGATTGGTCGATAAACTCATCTTT. The encoded protein is CALGEPRPIGGLVDKLIF.

The J gene is TRDJ2, the V gene TRDV3, with TRDD3 matching over 10 bases. Losses at the gene ends were 2 bases for V and 2 bases for J; bases not matched to a gene: 11. The CDR3 has 17 amino acids. Germline CDR1 is TVYSNPD and CDR2 is GDNSRS (reference sequence). The CDR3 loop reads CAFSFPGGYLLTAQLFF. The CDR3, as DNA: TGTGCCTTTTCCTTTCCTGGGGGATATCTGTTGACAGCACAACTCTTCTTT.

V and J are TRDV1 and TRDJ1, with 9 bases that match TRDD3. The germline V gene encodes CDR1 TSWWSYY and CDR2 QGS. V lost 2 bases, J lost 0 bases, and 25 bases stayed unmatched. The CDR3 extends over 23 amino acids. CDR3 residues: CALGEFPISYWGTKLYYTDKLIF. For the CDR3, the DNA is TGTGCTCTTGGGGAATTCCCGATTTCCTACTGGGGGACTAAATTGTATTACACCGATAAACTCATCTTT.

This clone was recorded only once. The chain uses TRDV1 and TRDJ1, with D maybe TRDD3 (6 bases). Trimming removed 1 base from V and 2 bases from J, with 26 bases in between. The length of the CDR3 is 20 residues. Germline CDR1 TSWWSYY, CDR2 QGS. In DNA form, the CDR3 reads TGTGCTCTTGGGGAACGAGACCTAACCCCTGGGTGGGGGCCGACCGATAAACTCATCTTT. This gives the protein CALGERDLTPGWGPTDKLIF.

V gene TRDV1 combines with J gene TRDJ1; 9 bases are shared with TRDD2. The CDR3 loop spans 19 amino acids. Per the germline V gene, CDR1 is TSWWSYY and CDR2 is QGS. Trimming at V came to 4 bases and at J to 1 base, leaving 16 bases not matched to a gene. The CDR3 spells CALGAPLPTWGSFTDKLIF. CDR3 nucleotides: TGTGCTCTTGGGGCCCCCCTTCCTACCTGGGGATCTTTCACCGATAAACTCATCTTT.

V gene TRDV1 combines with J gene TRDJ1; 7 nucleotides align to TRDD2. CDR1 and CDR2 from the germline V gene are TSWWSYY and QGS. V shed 7 bases and J 6 bases; nucleotides not matched to a gene: 17. The CDR3 runs 16 residues. DNA of the CDR3: TGTGCTCTTGCTTTTCCTACTAAGGGGGCCGACTATAAACTCATCTTT. This sequence encodes CALAFPTKGADYKLIF.

This clone was seen a few times. This chain uses TRDV1 with TRDJ1, with 7 bases matching TRDD2. The CDR3 is 17 residues long. Trimming removed 4 bases from V and 3 bases from J; junction bases left unmatched: 14. Germline CDR1 TSWWSYY, CDR2 QGS. DNA of the CDR3: TGTGCTCTTGGGGCCTCCTTCCTTCTCCGGCCTGCCGATAAACTCATCTTT. Translation gives CALGASFLLRPADKLIF.

This clone was seen only a few times. The rearrangement uses TRDV1 and TRDJ1, with 10 positions matching TRDD3. Per germline, CDR1 TSWWSYY and CDR2 QGS. The CDR3 totals 19 residues. The V segment lost 1 base and the J segment 3 bases; nucleotides outside the gene matches: 14. The CDR3 protein is CALGEQGTVWGIKADKLIF. Written as DNA, the CDR3 is TGTGCTCTTGGGGAACAAGGCACCGTCTGGGGGATAAAGGCCGATAAACTCATCTTT.

The chain has TRDV1 and TRDJ1; 8 bases are a match to TRDD3. Germline values: CDR1 TSWWSYY, CDR2 QGS. This CDR3 contains 21 residues. The V gene end was trimmed by 1 base and the J gene end by 0 bases; junction bases not matched to a gene: 19. The CDR3 coding sequence is TGTGCTCTTGGGGAACACCCTATGCGACCTGGGGGACAATCGTACACCGATAAACTCATCTTT. This sequence encodes CALGEHPMRPGGQSYTDKLIF.

The rearrangement links TRDV1 to TRDJ1, with TRDD3 identical over 11 bases. The V gene's germline CDR1 is TSWWSYY and CDR2 QGS. V shed 1 base and J 2 bases; nucleotides not matched to a gene: 15. CDR3 length: 20 residues. CDR3 sequence: CALGERFLNWGISRTDKLIF. The CDR3 DNA reads TGTGCTCTTGGGGAACGCTTCCTAAACTGGGGGATAAGTCGGACCGATAAACTCATCTTT.

This clone occurred a few times. The genes are TRDV1 and TRDJ1; 9 nucleotides agree with TRDD3. The CDR3 spans 17 residues. CDR1 is TSWWSYY, CDR2 QGS, per germline. V shed 6 bases and J 1 base; nucleotides not matched to a gene: 12. The chain's CDR3 is CALGGWSVGDITDKLIF. CDR3 in DNA: TGTGCTCTTGGTGGCTGGTCGGTGGGGGATATCACCGATAAACTCATCTTT.

This chain uses TRDV1 with TRDJ1, with D hard to call. Germline V gene lookup returns CDR1 TSWWSYY and CDR2 QGS. Trimming stripped 7 bases from V and 0 bases from J, with 15 bases between. This CDR3 comprises 15 residues. The CDR3 DNA reads as TGTGCTCTTGCCCCCCACTCCAGACACACCGATAAACTCATCTTT. It codes for CALAPHSRHTDKLIF.